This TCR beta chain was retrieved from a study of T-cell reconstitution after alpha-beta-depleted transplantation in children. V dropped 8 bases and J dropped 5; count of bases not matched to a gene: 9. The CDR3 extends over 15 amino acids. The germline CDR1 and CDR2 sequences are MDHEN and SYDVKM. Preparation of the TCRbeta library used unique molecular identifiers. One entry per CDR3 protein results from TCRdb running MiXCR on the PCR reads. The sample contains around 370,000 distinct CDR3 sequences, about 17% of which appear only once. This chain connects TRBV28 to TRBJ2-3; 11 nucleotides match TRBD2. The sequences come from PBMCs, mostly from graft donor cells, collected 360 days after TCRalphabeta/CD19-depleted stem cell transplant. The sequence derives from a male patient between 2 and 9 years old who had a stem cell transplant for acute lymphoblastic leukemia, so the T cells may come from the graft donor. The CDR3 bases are TGTGCCAGCTCCTTAGAGGGACTAGCGGAAGATACGCAGTATTTT. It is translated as CASSLEGLAEDTQYF. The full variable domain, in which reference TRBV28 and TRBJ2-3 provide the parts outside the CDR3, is DVKVTQSSRYLVKRTGEKVFLECVQDMDHENMFWYRQDPGLGLRLIYFSYDVKMKEKGDIPEGYSVSREKKERFSLILESASTNQTSMYLCASSLEGLAEDTQYFGPGTRLTVL.